The next 11 T cell receptor beta chains were all read from a single sample in a study of blood T cell repertoires in COVID-19. TCRdb keeps only in-frame clones here, not all; method: immunoSEQ multiplex PCR. The sample contains 360,000 or so clones, nearly 90% of which appear only once. Sequencing was done on a sample of peripheral blood. Receptor source: a man younger than 35 with active or convalescent COVID-19.

This chain uses TRBV6-5 with TRBJ1-4; 10 positions agree with TRBD1. CDR1 and CDR2 from the germline V gene are MNHEY and SVGAGI. The CDR3 spans 15 residues. J gave up 6 bases and V 6 bases, and 7 bases lay outside the gene matches. The CDR3 region is CASRGTGVGDEKLFF. The CDR3 DNA reads TGTGCCAGCAGGGGGACAGGGGTTGGGGATGAAAAACTGTTTTTT.

The chain carries TRBV29-1 and TRBJ2-1, with 11 bases matching TRBD1. The CDR3 consists of 14 residues. V was clipped by 5 bases and J by 7 bases; unmatched bases: 7. Germline values: CDR1 SQVTM, CDR2 ANQGSEA. The CDR3 here is CSVSGQGVENEQFF. The CDR3, as DNA: TGCAGCGTTTCGGGACAGGGGGTAGAGAATGAGCAGTTCTTC.

This chain uses TRBV3-1 (or the pseudogene TRBV3-2) with TRBJ2-3; 10 positions agree with TRBD2. Trimming removed 5 bases from V and 3 bases from J; junction bases left unmatched: 5. The CDR3 length is 15 residues. Germline CDR1 LGHDT, CDR2 YNNKEL (reference sequence). The CDR3 sequence: CASSGLAGVTDTQYF. The CDR3 DNA reads as TGTGCCAGCAGCGGTCTAGCGGGAGTGACAGATACGCAGTATTTT.

To note about this clone: At one end, the junction sequence differs from germline, possibly due to a read error. This chain uses TRBV6-5 with TRBJ2-6; TRBD2 matches at 7 bases. CDR1 is MNHEY and CDR2 is SVGAGI in the germline V gene. The CDR3 is 13 amino acids. The DNA for the CDR3 is TGTGCCAGCAGTTACAGCGGGGCCAACGTGCTGACTTTC. It is translated as CASSYSGANVLTF.

CDR3 sequence reads: CASESGRAETGELFF. The DNA of the CDR3 is TGTGCCAGCGAGAGCGGGAGGGCCGAGACCGGGGAGCTGTTTTTT. The rearrangement joins TRBV2 to TRBJ2-2, with 10 bases fitting TRBD2. The length of the CDR3 is 15 residues. CDR1 and CDR2 from the germline V gene are SNHLY and FYNNEI. J gave up 5 bases and V 8 bases, and 8 bases lay outside the gene matches.

The V gene is TRBV29-1, the J gene TRBJ2-4; D is uncertain. This CDR3 spans 14 amino acids. The V end was cut by 7 bases, the J end by 2 bases, with 15 bases between. Per the germline V gene, CDR1 is SQVTM and CDR2 is ANQGSEA. The CDR3 spells CSASSTETKNIQYF. CDR3 DNA: TGCAGCGCCTCCTCGACTGAAACCAAAAACATTCAGTACTTC.

J is TRBJ1-1 and V is TRBV29-1, with TRBD1 matching over 7 bases. Germline V CDR1 and CDR2: SQVTM, ANQGSEA. J lost 4 bases, V lost 6 bases, and 8 bases had no gene match. This CDR3 region has 13 residues. The CDR3: CSVSRDRSTEAFF. The DNA for the CDR3 is TGCAGCGTGAGCCGGGACAGAAGCACTGAAGCTTTCTTT.

The rearrangement joins TRBV27 to TRBJ2-7; D is perhaps TRBD1 (5 bases). CDR1 is MNHEY and CDR2 is SMNVEV in the germline V gene (reference sequence). This CDR3 has 14 residues. V was clipped by 4 bases and J by 0 bases, with 10 bases between them. The CDR3 here is CASSSPGHSYEQYF. The CDR3 nucleotides read TGTGCCAGCAGTTCGCCCGGACACTCCTACGAGCAGTACTTC.

The V gene is TRBV29-1, the J gene TRBJ2-7; TRBD1 aligns across 7 bases. Germline V lookup: CDR1 SQVTM, CDR2 ANQGSEA. The CDR3 consists of 11 residues. V lost 4 bases to trimming and J lost 5 bases; unmatched junction nucleotides: 2. CDR3 sequence (DNA): TGCAGCGTTGTAAGGGGGCACGAGCAGTACTTC. It specifies CSVVRGHEQYF.

Of note for this clone: The identical CDR3 is also encoded by other nucleotide sequences in the sample. This sequence joins TRBV19 and TRBJ1-1; D gene unclear. CDR3 size: 12 residues. V was pared by 10 bases and J by 1 base, with 10 bases between. Germline V gene data show CDR1 as LNHDA and CDR2 as SQIVND (reference sequence). This CDR3 is CATLTGNTEAFF. The CDR3 DNA follows: TGTGCCACCCTAACGGGGAACACTGAAGCTTTCTTT.

The CDR3 DNA is TGTGCCAGCAGCAAAGGACAGGGGGCTGACAATGAGCAGTTCTTC. Its protein product is CASSKGQGADNEQFF. The V and J genes are TRBV21-1 and TRBJ2-1; the table's D call of TRBD1 was not tested on the DNA. TRBV21-1 is described as a pseudogene. This CDR3 has 15 residues.